This is a list of T cell receptor beta chains from one sample in a study of shared clonotypes between healthy human individuals. Clones were sequenced by immunoSEQ multiplex PCR, and TCRdb holds only the in-frame ones, with some missing. The sample has fewer than 600,000 clones; 79% are singletons. Source material: PBMCs. The receptors were gathered from a woman in her thirties or forties in good health. Some clones in this sample may be carry-over from other donors' samples. CDR3s include the opening cysteine and the closing phenylalanine or tryptophan. Fields, in order: V gene, J gene, D gene, clone size, CDR3 protein, CDR3 DNA. D genes are given only for firm matches. Expanded clones are given a class, and other clones once, few, many or no size at all.

V gene: TRBV18; J gene: TRBJ2-7; D gene: -; clone size: few; CDR3 protein: CASSLTGTGFEQYF; CDR3 DNA: TGTGCCAGCTCACTCACCGGGACCGGCTTCGAGCAGTACTTC
V gene: TRBV30; J gene: TRBJ2-7; D gene: TRBD2; clone size: -; CDR3 protein: CAGSPGGRDDEQYF; CDR3 DNA: TGTGCCGGAAGTCCGGGCGGGAGGGACGACGAGCAGTACTTC
V gene: TRBV29-1; J gene: TRBJ2-5; D gene: -; clone size: -; CDR3 protein: CSVRWETQYF; CDR3 DNA: TGCAGCGTTCGTTGGGAGACCCAGTACTTC
V gene: TRBV5-1; J gene: TRBJ1-1; D gene: TRBD1; clone size: -; CDR3 protein: CASSKRQGEGTEAFF; CDR3 DNA: TGCGCCAGCAGCAAGCGACAGGGCGAGGGCACTGAAGCTTTCTTT
V gene: TRBV2; J gene: TRBJ1-1; D gene: -; clone size: few; CDR3 protein: CASSGEMNTEAFF; CDR3 DNA: TGTGCCAGCAGTGGAGAAATGAACACTGAAGCTTTCTTT
V gene: TRBV28; J gene: TRBJ2-7; D gene: -; clone size: -; CDR3 protein: CASSLGSILTIGEQYF; CDR3 DNA: TGTGCCAGCAGTTTAGGTTCGATTCTCACCATAGGCGAGCAGTACTTC
V gene: TRBV7-2; J gene: TRBJ1-3; D gene: -; clone size: -; CDR3 protein: CASSPAPGSGNTIYF; CDR3 DNA: TGTGCCAGCAGTCCAGCCCCGGGCTCTGGAAACACCATATATTTT
V gene: TRBV7-2; J gene: TRBJ1-1; D gene: -; clone size: -; CDR3 protein: CASSLADQAFF; CDR3 DNA: TGTGCCAGCAGCTTAGCAGATCAGGCTTTCTTT
V gene: TRBV29-1; J gene: TRBJ2-5; D gene: -; clone size: -; CDR3 protein: CSVKPQETQYF; CDR3 DNA: TGCAGCGTTAAGCCTCAAGAGACCCAGTACTTC
V gene: TRBV7-2; J gene: TRBJ1-1; D gene: -; clone size: -; CDR3 protein: CASSLGREEAFF; CDR3 DNA: TGTGCCAGCAGCTTAGGCAGGGAAGAAGCTTTCTTT
V gene: TRBV7-2; J gene: TRBJ2-7; D gene: -; clone size: -; CDR3 protein: CASSFVSEAGYEQYF; CDR3 DNA: TGTGCCAGCAGCTTTGTTTCGGAGGCTGGTTACGAGCAGTACTTC
V gene: TRBV21-1; J gene: TRBJ2-1; D gene: -; clone size: -; CDR3 protein: CASSKALGTGTSGRRNNEQFF; CDR3 DNA: TGTGCCAGCAGCAAAGCGCTGGGGACAGGGACGTCCGGGAGACGAAACAATGAGCAGTTCTTC
V gene: TRBV7-9; J gene: TRBJ1-1; D gene: -; clone size: -; CDR3 protein: CASSWDTPTDTEAFF; CDR3 DNA: TGTGCCAGCAGCTGGGACACCCCGACGGACACTGAAGCTTTCTTT
V gene: TRBV10-3; J gene: TRBJ2-1; D gene: -; clone size: many; CDR3 protein: CAISEYGPNEQFF; CDR3 DNA: TGTGCCATCAGTGAGTATGGACCCAATGAGCAGTTCTTC
V gene: TRBV7-2; J gene: TRBJ1-5; D gene: -; clone size: -; CDR3 protein: CASSFTAYSNQPQHF; CDR3 DNA: TGTGCCAGCAGCTTTACAGCCTATAGCAATCAGCCCCAGCATTTT
V gene: TRBV10-1; J gene: TRBJ2-2; D gene: -; clone size: -; CDR3 protein: CASRQGNTGELFF; CDR3 DNA: TGCGCCAGCAGGCAGGGGAACACCGGGGAGCTGTTTTTT
V gene: TRBV11-3; J gene: TRBJ2-1; D gene: -; clone size: -; CDR3 protein: CASSLGVGGGNEQFF; CDR3 DNA: TGTGCCAGCAGCTTGGGGGTCGGAGGGGGCAATGAGCAGTTCTTC
V gene: TRBV4-3; J gene: TRBJ2-3; D gene: -; clone size: once; CDR3 protein: CASCLGTATSTDTQYF; CDR3 DNA: TGCGCCAGCTGCCTAGGCACCGCAACTAGCACAGATACGCAGTATTTT
V gene: TRBV10-3; J gene: TRBJ2-2; D gene: TRBD1; clone size: -; CDR3 protein: CAISEADRDTGELFF; CDR3 DNA: TGTGCCATCAGTGAGGCCGACAGGGACACCGGGGAGCTGTTTTTT
V gene: TRBV7-2; J gene: TRBJ2-5; D gene: TRBD1; clone size: many; CDR3 protein: CASSLAGQRQETQYF; CDR3 DNA: TGTGCCAGCAGCTTAGCGGGACAGAGACAAGAGACCCAGTACTTC
V gene: TRBV28; J gene: TRBJ2-6; D gene: -; clone size: -; CDR3 protein: CASSFTRSGANVLTF; CDR3 DNA: TGTGCCAGCAGTTTTACCCGGTCCGGGGCCAACGTCCTGACTTTC
V gene: TRBV6-4; J gene: TRBJ2-3; D gene: -; clone size: -; CDR3 protein: CASSEVGGGTDTQYF; CDR3 DNA: TGTGCCAGCAGTGAGGTTGGGGGCGGCACAGATACGCAGTATTTT
V gene: TRBV10-3; J gene: TRBJ1-1; D gene: -; clone size: -; CDR3 protein: CAIRDTVGTNTEAFF; CDR3 DNA: TGTGCCATCAGGGACACTGTTGGAACGAACACTGAAGCTTTCTTT
V gene: TRBV5-4; J gene: TRBJ2-7; D gene: TRBD1; clone size: -; CDR3 protein: CASSLAGQGRGEQYF; CDR3 DNA: TGTGCCAGCAGCTTAGCGGGACAGGGGCGCGGTGAGCAGTACTTC
V gene: TRBV29-1; J gene: TRBJ2-1; D gene: TRBD1; clone size: few; CDR3 protein: CSADRGNEQFF; CDR3 DNA: TGCAGCGCTGACAGGGGGAATGAGCAGTTCTTC
V gene: TRBV7-2; J gene: TRBJ2-5; D gene: -; clone size: many; CDR3 protein: CASSLDLPPRTQYF; CDR3 DNA: TGTGCCAGCAGCTTAGATCTCCCGCCGAGGACCCAGTACTTC
V gene: TRBV18; J gene: TRBJ1-3; D gene: -; clone size: -; CDR3 protein: CASSQEGWSSGNTIYF; CDR3 DNA: TGTGCCAGCTCACAGGAGGGCTGGAGCTCTGGAAACACCATATATTTT
V gene: TRBV30; J gene: TRBJ1-6; D gene: -; clone size: many; CDR3 protein: CAWNLAVHSPLHF; CDR3 DNA: TGTGCCTGGAATTTGGCAGTACATTCACCCCTCCACTTT
V gene: TRBV7-9; J gene: TRBJ2-6; D gene: -; clone size: -; CDR3 protein: CASSPDTTSGANVLTF; CDR3 DNA: TGTGCCAGCAGCCCTGACACCACCTCTGGGGCCAACGTCCTGACTTTC